The rows below give T cell receptor beta chains drawn from one sample of a study of blood T cells in healthy people across ages. One entry per CDR3 protein, called by TCRdb with MiXCR from the 5' RACE reads. The data contain fewer than 800,000 distinct CDR3 sequences, 32% of them singletons. Sequencing input: blood. These receptors came from a woman over 75 in good health. CDR3s include the opening cysteine and the closing phenylalanine or tryptophan.

v_call cdr3_aa
TRBV5-1 CASSPMTGGVYNGQSF
TRBV12-3/TRBV12-4 CASSFQPRGQNTGELFF
TRBV11-2 CASSFPGQTLSGEQYF
TRBV20-1 CSALVSNQETQYF
TRBV24-1 CATGQEGRNEQFF
TRBV20-1 CSATGEYQPQHF
TRBV7-9 CASSPAGSPPEQFF
TRBV7-9 CASKRQGINENLFF
TRBV20-1 CSASGLGGQETQYF
TRBV20-1 CSARVPLGAEAFF
TRBV28 CASSLIGCNEQFF
TRBV12-3/TRBV12-4 CASSLVASGGGEQFF
TRBV4-1 CASSLLAGGLAEQFF
TRBV4-1 CASSPGPLQAQHF